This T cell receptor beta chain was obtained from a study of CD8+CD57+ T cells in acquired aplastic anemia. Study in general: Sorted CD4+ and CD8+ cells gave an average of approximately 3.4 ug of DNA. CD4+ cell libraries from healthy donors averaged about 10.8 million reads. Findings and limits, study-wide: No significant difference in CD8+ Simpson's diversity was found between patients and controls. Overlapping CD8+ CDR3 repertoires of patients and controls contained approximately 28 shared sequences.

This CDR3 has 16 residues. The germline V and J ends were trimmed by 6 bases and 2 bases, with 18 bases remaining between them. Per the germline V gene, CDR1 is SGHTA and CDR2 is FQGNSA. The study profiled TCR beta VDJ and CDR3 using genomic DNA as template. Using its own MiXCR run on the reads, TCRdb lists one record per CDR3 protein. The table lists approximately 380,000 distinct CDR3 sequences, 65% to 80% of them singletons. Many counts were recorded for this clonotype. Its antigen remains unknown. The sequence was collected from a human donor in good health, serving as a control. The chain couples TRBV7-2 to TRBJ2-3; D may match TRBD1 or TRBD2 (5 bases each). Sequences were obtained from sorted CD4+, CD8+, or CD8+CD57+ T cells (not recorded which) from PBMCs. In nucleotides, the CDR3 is TGTGCCAGCAGTCCCGGGACGGCAATTTCCACAGATACGCAGTATTTT. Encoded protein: CASSPGTAISTDTQYF.